This entry lists 31 T cell receptor beta chains sequenced from one sample in a study of blood T cells in healthy people across ages. PCR was performed a second time for about 7 to 12 cycles using a sample-barcoded 5' primer and a J-beta primer mix. TCRdb re-derived calls from the 5' RACE reads in MiXCR, one entry per CDR3 protein. Here the sample spans hundreds of thousands of distinct CDR3 sequences, about 42% being singletons. The specimen was blood. All receptors come from an elderly man in good health.

The table lists this clonotype with many counts. The chain is built from TRBV5-1 and TRBJ1-2; 7 nucleotides match TRBD1. CDR1 and CDR2 from the germline V gene are SGHRS and YFSETQ. V shed 4 bases and J 2 bases; nucleotides not matched to a gene: 5. The CDR3 runs to 14 residues. The CDR3 is CASSPDRVNYGYTF. The DNA for the CDR3 is TGCGCCAGCAGCCCAGACAGGGTCAACTATGGCTACACCTTC.

The rearrangement joins TRBV6-6 to TRBJ2-1; TRBD2 agrees at 9 bases. CDR3 length: 16 residues. V lost 6 bases, J lost 8 bases, and 14 bases stayed unmatched. Germline V gene data show CDR1 as MNHNY and CDR2 as SVGAGI (reference sequence). The CDR3 DNA sequence: TGTGCCAGCAGCCCTGTAGGAGCGGGAGGACGCGATGAGCAGTTCTTC. This encodes CASSPVGAGGRDEQFF.

The rearrangement uses TRBV20-1 and TRBJ2-4; 7 bases line up with TRBD1. The J call may be faulty, since TRBJ2-7 better matches the DNA end. Germline V gene lookup returns CDR1 DFQATT and CDR2 SNEGSKA (reference sequence). This CDR3 has 13 residues. The CDR3 spells CSAILAGGYEQYF. The CDR3 DNA reads as TGCAGTGCTATACTGGCAGGGGGCTACGAGCAGTACTTC.

CDR3 bases: TGCAGTGCTAGAGATTTCTCCCTCAGAATAGCGGGGTCCCAAGAGACCCAGTACTTC. Translation gives CSARDFSLRIAGSQETQYF. The chain employs TRBV20-1 and TRBJ2-5; 8 bases line up with TRBD2. Germline-derived CDR1 and CDR2 are DFQATT and SNEGSKA (reference sequence). V lost 0 bases and J lost 1; bases outside the gene matches: 16. The CDR3 is made up of 19 amino acids.

The chain combines TRBV13 with TRBJ2-7; 9 bases are shared with TRBD1. The V gene's germline CDR1 is PRHDT and CDR2 FYEKMQ (reference sequence). V gave up 6 bases and J gave up 5 bases; unmatched junction bases: 8. CDR3 length equals 14 residues. CDR3 residues: CASRAWDRVNEQYF. The CDR3 DNA is TGTGCCAGCAGGGCTTGGGACAGGGTCAACGAGCAGTACTTC.

This clonotype was seen many times. V is TRBV4-2 and J is TRBJ2-1; D not resolved. This CDR3 region has 13 residues. From germline, CDR1 is LGHNA and CDR2 YNFKEQ. Trimming left V 0 bases short and J 6 bases short, with 6 bases between. The CDR3 nucleotides are TGTGCCAGCAGCCAAGATCTGGGCAATGAGCAGTTCTTC. This sequence encodes CASSQDLGNEQFF.

The sample holds a few counts of this clonotype. The J gene is TRBJ2-3, the V gene TRBV12-3 or TRBV12-4; D possibly corresponds to TRBD1 (6 bases). The CDR3 runs 14 residues. The V end lost 5 bases, the J end lost 4 bases, and 13 bases lay between the germline ends. The CDR3, as DNA: TGTGCCAGCAGTCCCTGGACAGTGGCAGATACGCAGTATTTT. It is translated as CASSPWTVADTQYF.

The chain recombines TRBV20-1 with TRBJ2-4, with D perhaps TRBD2 (6 bases). The CDR3 spans 13 residues. Germline CDR1 reads DFQATT; CDR2 reads SNEGSKA (reference sequence). CDR3 sequence: CNAEKAGYNEQYF. For the CDR3, the DNA is TGCAATGCCGAAAAAGCGGGTTACAATGAGCAGTACTTC.

The chain combines TRBV7-2 with TRBJ2-1, with 12 bases identical to TRBD2. With V trimmed by 11 bases and J by 7 bases, 21 bases remained unmatched. The CDR3 is 18 amino acids. CDR1 and CDR2 (germline): SGHTA, FQGNSA. CDR3 protein: CAYSFGAPTSGSRNEQFF. CDR3 coding DNA: TGTGCCTACAGCTTTGGAGCCCCGACTAGCGGGAGTAGAAATGAGCAGTTCTTC.

This chain joins TRBV4-2 and TRBJ2-4, with TRBD2 identical over 7 bases. V lost 0 bases to trimming and J lost 8 bases; unmatched junction nucleotides: 7. CDR1 and CDR2 from the germline V gene are LGHNA and YNFKEQ. The CDR3 is 15 residues long. The CDR3 nucleotides are TGTGCCAGCAGCCAAGAGTCCGGGGAGGGAGACATTCAGTACTTC. Protein sequence: CASSQESGEGDIQYF.

This clonotype was seen at least ten times. The chain recombines TRBV7-2 with TRBJ2-3, with TRBD2 matching 10 bases. With 1 base clipped from V and 0 bases from J, the junction kept 7 bases outside the gene matches. Germline values: CDR1 SGHTA, CDR2 FQGNSA. CDR3 size: 18 residues. For the CDR3, the DNA is TGTGCCAGCAGCTTAGGGGTTAGCGGGAGGTTCAGCACAGATACGCAGTATTTT. Translating gives CASSLGVSGRFSTDTQYF.

This clonotype has ten or more counts. J is TRBJ2-1 and V is TRBV18, with 8 positions matching TRBD2. CDR3 size: 13 residues. Trimming removed 6 bases from V and 6 bases from J; junction bases left unmatched: 4. Germline CDR1 and CDR2: KGHSH and LQKENI. The CDR3 DNA follows: TGTGCCAGCTCGTCCGGGACTAGCAATGAGCAGTTCTTC. Translated, it gives CASSSGTSNEQFF.

A remark on this clonotype: A junction end diverges from the germline sequence, so it may reflect a read error. The chain is built from TRBV7-4 and TRBJ2-7; D gene uncertain. The CDR3 has 15 residues. Germline V CDR1 and CDR2: SGHVT, SQSDAQ. This CDR3 is CAGSLRIIHSYEQYF. The CDR3 DNA sequence: TGTGCCGGCAGCTTACGGATTATCCACTCCTACGAGCAGTACTTC.

The genes are TRBV7-9 and TRBJ2-1; D unclear. This CDR3 contains 13 residues. Trimming left V 1 base short and J 6 bases short, with 7 bases between. Germline V gene sequence: CDR1 SEHNR, CDR2 FQNEAQ (reference sequence). The CDR3 protein is CASSLVSINEQFF. As DNA, the CDR3 is TGTGCCAGCAGCTTAGTGTCGATCAATGAGCAGTTCTTC.

The CDR3 coding sequence is TGCAGTGCTCCTAGGACTAGCGGGAGTGACGACCAGTACTTC. This encodes CSAPRTSGSDDQYF. The chain employs TRBV20-1 and TRBJ2-4; 13 bases fit TRBD2. CDR1 and CDR2 from the germline V gene are DFQATT and SNEGSKA (reference sequence). The junction had 11 bases not matched to a gene; V was cut back by 5 bases and J by 13 bases. This CDR3 is built from 14 residues.

The table lists this clonotype with many counts. The genes are TRBV30 and TRBJ2-7; 9 nucleotides line up with TRBD1. This CDR3 is 15 amino acids long. Germline values: CDR1 GTSNPN, CDR2 SVGIG (reference sequence). V dropped 6 bases and J dropped 2; count of bases not matched to a gene: 11. The CDR3 coding sequence is TGTGCCTGCTCCCTGGGGGGACAGGGCCCCTACGAGCAGTACTTC. Residues: CACSLGGQGPYEQYF.

The sample holds many counts of this clonotype. The chain combines TRBV12-3 or TRBV12-4 with TRBJ2-4; 8 nucleotides line up with TRBD1. The J segment lost 8 bases and the V segment lost 6 bases, leaving 3 bases of the junction unmatched. The CDR3 consists of 12 residues. The CDR3 DNA follows: TGTGCCAGCAGGCAGGGGGCGGACATTCAGTACTTC. It specifies CASRQGADIQYF.

To note about this clonotype: A much larger clone lies a single base off, so this may be a read error. The chain couples TRBV20-1 to TRBJ2-4, with D uncertain. Germline V gives CDR1 DFQATT, CDR2 SNEGSKA (reference sequence). The V and J ends lost 6 bases and 15 bases respectively, with 18 bases between them. The CDR3 extends over 11 amino acids. The CDR3 here is CSAVSWYERYF. CDR3 DNA: TGCAGTGCCGTCTCATGGTACGAGCGGTACTTC.

CDR3 sequence: CASSPGTSGRGNEQFF. The CDR3 DNA reads as TGCGCCAGCAGCCCTGGGACTAGCGGGAGGGGCAATGAGCAGTTCTTC. The genes are TRBV5-1 and TRBJ2-1, with TRBD2 matching over 16 bases. J gave up 6 bases and V 4 bases, and 4 bases lay outside the gene matches. CDR1 is SGHRS and CDR2 is YFSETQ in the germline V gene. The CDR3 covers 16 residues.

The sample holds a few counts of this clonotype. The chain combines TRBV5-1 with TRBJ2-1; the D gene could be TRBD1 or TRBD2 (5 bases each). The V end lost 0 bases, the J end lost 7 bases, and 20 bases lay between the germline ends. Germline V gene sequence: CDR1 SGHRS, CDR2 YFSETQ. The CDR3 spans 17 residues. CDR3 residues: CASSLGLGVPLRNEQFF. CDR3 DNA: TGCGCCAGCAGCTTGGGTTTGGGGGTGCCCCTGAGGAATGAGCAGTTCTTC.

The chain links TRBV28 to TRBJ1-2, with TRBD1 as a possible D gene (5 bases). Trimming shortened V by 3 bases and J by 5 bases, and 16 bases separated the two germline ends. CDR1 is MDHEN and CDR2 is SYDVKM in the germline V gene. This CDR3 comprises 15 residues. CDR3 region: CASSFPRGVGYGYTF. Written as DNA, the CDR3 is TGTGCCAGCAGTTTTCCACGGGGGGTCGGGTATGGCTACACCTTC.

As to this clonotype: Since a much larger clone is just one base distant, this may be a read error. CDR3 sequence (DNA): TGTGCCAGCTTGGGGGAATCTGTCGAGCAGTACTTC. This sequence encodes CASLGESVEQYF. The rearrangement uses TRBV25-1 and TRBJ2-5; D may match TRBD1 or TRBD2 (5 bases each). The J call may be in error: the DNA end matches TRBJ2-7 better. This CDR3 has 12 residues. Germline values: CDR1 MGHDK, CDR2 SYGVNS.

The chain combines TRBV6-5 with TRBJ2-7; the D is unclear. The V and J ends lost 8 bases and 2 bases respectively, with 10 bases between them. This CDR3 is 12 amino acids long. Per germline, CDR1 MNHEY and CDR2 SVGAGI. The CDR3 DNA is TGTGCCAGCTTTGACTCTCCCTACGAGCAGTACTTC. Encoded protein: CASFDSPYEQYF.

The chain is built from TRBV20-1 and TRBJ1-5; 10 nucleotides align to TRBD1. The ends lost 5 bases at V and 6 bases at J; junction bases unmatched: 13. Germline V gene sequence: CDR1 DFQATT, CDR2 SNEGSKA (reference sequence). The CDR3 is made up of 16 amino acids. The CDR3, as DNA: TGCAGTGCTCTTATTCCGGGACAGGGGTTGTCTCAGCCCCAGCATTTT. It translates to CSALIPGQGLSQPQHF.

This sequence joins TRBV7-3 and TRBJ2-5, with TRBD2 matching 15 bases. The CDR3 length is 18 residues. Germline trimming cut 1 base from V and 11 bases from J; bases unmatched to any gene: 14. Germline V gives CDR1 SGHTA, CDR2 FQGTGA. The DNA of the CDR3 is TGTGCCAGCAGCTTAAGGGGACCGGGACTAGCGGGAGGAAATGAGCAGTACTTC. As protein: CASSLRGPGLAGGNEQYF.

In its sample, this clonotype was seen once. The chain has TRBV5-4 and TRBJ2-1; D is perhaps TRBD2 (5 bases). The J call could be wrong; TRBJ2-7 is a better fit for the DNA end. The germline gives CDR1 SGHNT, CDR2 YYREEE (reference sequence). This CDR3 comprises 17 residues. Written as DNA, the CDR3 is TGTGCCAGCAGCCCGCGTGGTAGCGCATTCTCCTACAATGAGCAGTACTTC. Its translation is CASSPRGSAFSYNEQYF.

This clonotype was observed a handful of times. This chain connects TRBV29-1 to TRBJ2-7; 7 bases match TRBD1. The CDR3 spans 13 residues. Per germline, CDR1 SQVTM and CDR2 ANQGSEA. The J segment lost 2 bases and the V segment lost 4 bases, leaving 5 bases of the junction unmatched. CDR3 protein: CSVAGQGAYEQYF. CDR3 DNA sequence: TGCAGCGTTGCCGGGCAGGGGGCCTACGAGCAGTACTTC.

The chain has TRBV7-2 and TRBJ2-1; 14 nucleotides match TRBD2. This CDR3 comprises 17 residues. Unmatched junction bases numbered 9, after V lost 1 base and J lost 10 bases. Germline V gives CDR1 SGHTA, CDR2 FQGNSA. CDR3 sequence (DNA): TGTGCCAGCAGCTTAGACCAGACTAGCGGGAGGGGTCGGGAGCAGTTCTTC. This sequence encodes CASSLDQTSGRGREQFF. Drawing the rest from reference TRBV7-2 and TRBJ2-1, the complete variable domain is GAGVSQSPSNKVTEKGKDVELRCDPISGHTALYWYRQSLGQGLEFLIYFQGNSAPDKSGLPSDRFSAERTGGSVSTLTIQRTQQEDSAVYLCASSLDQTSGRGREQFFGPGTRLTVL.

V is TRBV27 and J is TRBJ2-3; D perhaps matches TRBD1 (6 bases). The V end lost 5 bases, the J end lost 4 bases, and 16 bases lay between the germline ends. Germline lookup yields CDR1 MNHEY and CDR2 SMNVEV (reference sequence). This CDR3 has 15 residues. CDR3 bases: TGTGCCAGCAGTATTAACAGGGTCTCGGCAGATACGCAGTATTTT. Translating gives CASSINRVSADTQYF.

The rearrangement links TRBV27 to TRBJ2-5, with a weak D call TRBD1 (5 bases). The assigned J gene may be wrong: the sequence end matches TRBJ2-7 better. This CDR3 is built from 11 residues. Germline-derived CDR1 and CDR2 are MNHEY and SMNVEV (reference sequence). The CDR3 spells CASGNRYEQYF. The CDR3 nucleotides are TGTGCCAGCGGCAACAGGTACGAGCAGTACTTC.

Of note for this clonotype: A much larger clone is a single base away; this may be a read error. The rearrangement links TRBV15 to TRBJ2-3; the D gene is possibly TRBD1 (5 bases). The germline gives CDR1 LNHNV, CDR2 YYDKDF (reference sequence). The CDR3 spans 13 residues. CDR3 residues: CATSRDGQDAQYF. CDR3 DNA: TGTGCCACCAGCAGAGATGGACAAGATGCGCAGTATTTT.